What follows is one T cell receptor beta chain and its context. The data derive from a study of blood T cell repertoires in COVID-19. Study at large: T cells, B-cell-depleted T cells, or PBMCs supplied cDNA or gDNA.

Trimming at V came to 4 bases and at J to 7 bases, leaving 7 bases not matched to a gene. The CDR3 covers 13 residues. Per germline, CDR1 ENHRY and CDR2 SYGVKD. Study members were between roughly 18 and 100 years old and lived in 20 to 30 US regions. The study assigned cohorts using participant-reported clinical history. Original methodology: Reference gene primer amplification in the assay estimated nucleated cell counts. Method: immunoSEQ multiplex PCR; TCRdb's copy keeps in-frame clones and lacks some. The V and J calls and the clone size are those of that table, but D and trimming were determined from the DNA. Altogether around 420,000 clones are present, approximately 86% being singletons, with the ten largest covering approximately 2%.

This TCR came from a middle-aged woman with acute COVID-19. Sequences were obtained from PBMCs or T cells enriched from blood (not recorded which). The chain couples TRBV10-3 to TRBJ2-7, with TRBD2 matching 7 bases. CDR3 sequence reads: CAISVVGGVEQYF. CDR3 coding DNA: TGTGCCATCAGTGTTGTGGGGGGGGTGGAGCAGTACTTC.